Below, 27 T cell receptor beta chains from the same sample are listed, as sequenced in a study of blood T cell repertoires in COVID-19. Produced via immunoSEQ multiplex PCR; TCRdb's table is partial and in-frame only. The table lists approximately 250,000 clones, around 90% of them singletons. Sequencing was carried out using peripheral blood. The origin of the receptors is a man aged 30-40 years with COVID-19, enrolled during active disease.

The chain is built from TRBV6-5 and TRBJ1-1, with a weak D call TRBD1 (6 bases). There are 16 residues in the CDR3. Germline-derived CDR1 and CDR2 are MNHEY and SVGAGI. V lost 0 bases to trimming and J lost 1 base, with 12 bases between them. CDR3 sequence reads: CASSYSVTGWNTEAFF. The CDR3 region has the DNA TGTGCCAGCAGTTACTCGGTTACAGGGTGGAACACTGAAGCTTTCTTT.

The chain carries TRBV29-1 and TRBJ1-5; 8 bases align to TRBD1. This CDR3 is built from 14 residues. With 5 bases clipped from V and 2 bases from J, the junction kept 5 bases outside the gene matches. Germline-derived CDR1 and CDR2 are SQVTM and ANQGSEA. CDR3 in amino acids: CSVSGQGGNQPQHF. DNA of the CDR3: TGCAGCGTTAGCGGACAGGGAGGCAATCAGCCCCAGCATTTT. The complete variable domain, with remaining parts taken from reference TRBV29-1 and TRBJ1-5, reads SAVISQKPSRDICQRGTSLTIQCQVDSQVTMMFWYRQQPGQSLTLIATANQGSEATYESGFVIDKFPISRPNLTFSTLTVSNMSPEDSSIYLCSVSGQGGNQPQHFGDGTRLSIL.

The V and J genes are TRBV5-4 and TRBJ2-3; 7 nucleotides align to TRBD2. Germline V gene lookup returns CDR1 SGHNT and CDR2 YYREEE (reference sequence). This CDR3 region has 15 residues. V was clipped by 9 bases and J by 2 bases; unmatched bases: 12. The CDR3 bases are TGTGCCACCCTTCGGGGCGGGGGAGCCACAGATACGCAGTATTTT. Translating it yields CATLRGGGATDTQYF. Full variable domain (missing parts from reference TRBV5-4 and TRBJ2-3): ETGVTQSPTHLIKTRGQQVTLRCSSQSGHNTVSWYQQALGQGPQFIFQYYREEENGRGNFPPRFSGLQFPNYSSELNVNALELDDSALYLCATLRGGGATDTQYFGPGTRLTVL.

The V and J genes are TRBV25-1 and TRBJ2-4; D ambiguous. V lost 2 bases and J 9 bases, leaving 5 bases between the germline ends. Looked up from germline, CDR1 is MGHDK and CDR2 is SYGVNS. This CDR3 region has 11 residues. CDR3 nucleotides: TGTGCCAGCAGTGAAAACAGCATTCAGTACTTC. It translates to CASSENSIQYF.

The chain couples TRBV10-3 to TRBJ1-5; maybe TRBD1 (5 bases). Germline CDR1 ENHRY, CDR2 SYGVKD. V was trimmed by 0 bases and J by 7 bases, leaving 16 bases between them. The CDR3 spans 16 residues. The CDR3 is CAISESVGGRGQPQHF. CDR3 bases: TGTGCCATCAGTGAGTCGGTGGGCGGAAGGGGACAGCCCCAGCATTTT.

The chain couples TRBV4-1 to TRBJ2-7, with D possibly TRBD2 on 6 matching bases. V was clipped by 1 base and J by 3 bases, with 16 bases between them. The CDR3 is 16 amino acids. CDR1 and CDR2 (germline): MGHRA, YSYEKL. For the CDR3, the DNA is TGCGCCAGCAGCCAAGGGGCTGGCGGGGTGCTCTACGAGCAGTACTTC. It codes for CASSQGAGGVLYEQYF.

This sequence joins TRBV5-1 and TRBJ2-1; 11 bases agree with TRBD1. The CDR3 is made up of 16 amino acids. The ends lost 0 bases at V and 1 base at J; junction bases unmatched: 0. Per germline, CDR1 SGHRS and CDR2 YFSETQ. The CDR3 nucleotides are TGCGCCAGCAGCTTGGGGGACAGGGGGTCCTACAATGAGCAGTTCTTC. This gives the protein CASSLGDRGSYNEQFF.

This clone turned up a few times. CDR3 in DNA: TGTGCCAGCAGCCCTTACCCAGGGCGGAACACTGAAGCTTTCTTT. Protein sequence: CASSPYPGRNTEAFF. This chain uses TRBV9 with TRBJ1-1; tentative D call: TRBD1 (5 bases). Trimming pared 4 bases from V and 1 base from J, leaving 14 bases between. The germline gives CDR1 SGDLS, CDR2 YYNGEE. This CDR3 spans 15 amino acids.

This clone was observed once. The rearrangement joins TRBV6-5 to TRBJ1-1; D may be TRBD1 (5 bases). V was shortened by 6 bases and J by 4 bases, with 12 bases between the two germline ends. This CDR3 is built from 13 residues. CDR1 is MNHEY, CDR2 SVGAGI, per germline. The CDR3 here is CASRPVGRTEAFF. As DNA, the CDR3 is TGTGCCAGCAGACCCGTGGGGCGCACTGAAGCTTTCTTT.

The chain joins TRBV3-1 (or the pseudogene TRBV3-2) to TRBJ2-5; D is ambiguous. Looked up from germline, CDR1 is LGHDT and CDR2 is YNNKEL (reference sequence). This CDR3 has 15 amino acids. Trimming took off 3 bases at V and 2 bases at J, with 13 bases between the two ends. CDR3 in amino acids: CASSHRRHSQETQYF. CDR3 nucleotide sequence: TGTGCCAGCAGCCATCGACGACATTCTCAAGAGACCCAGTACTTC.

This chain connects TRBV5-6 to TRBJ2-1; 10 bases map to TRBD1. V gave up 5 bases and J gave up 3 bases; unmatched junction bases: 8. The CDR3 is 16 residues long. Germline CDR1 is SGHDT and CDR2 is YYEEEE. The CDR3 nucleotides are TGTGCCAGCAGACCCCGGACAGGGGGGCACTACAATGAGCAGTTCTTC. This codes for CASRPRTGGHYNEQFF.

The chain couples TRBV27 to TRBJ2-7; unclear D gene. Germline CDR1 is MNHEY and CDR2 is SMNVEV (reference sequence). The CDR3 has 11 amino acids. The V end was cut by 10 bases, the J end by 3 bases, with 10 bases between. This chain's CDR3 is CATQNLYEQYF. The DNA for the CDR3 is TGTGCCACCCAGAACCTCTACGAGCAGTACTTC.

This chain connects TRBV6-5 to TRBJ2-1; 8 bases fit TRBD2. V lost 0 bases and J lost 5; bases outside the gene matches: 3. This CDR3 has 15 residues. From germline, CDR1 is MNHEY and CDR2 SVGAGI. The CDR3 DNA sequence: TGTGCCAGCAGTTACTCTCCACTAGCGGACAATGAGCAGTTCTTC. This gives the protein CASSYSPLADNEQFF.

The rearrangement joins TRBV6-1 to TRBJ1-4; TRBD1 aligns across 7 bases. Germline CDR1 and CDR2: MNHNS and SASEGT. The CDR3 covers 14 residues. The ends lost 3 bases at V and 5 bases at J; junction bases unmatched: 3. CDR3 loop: CASSETGKNEKLFF. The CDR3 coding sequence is TGTGCCAGCAGTGAGACAGGGAAAAATGAAAAACTGTTTTTT.

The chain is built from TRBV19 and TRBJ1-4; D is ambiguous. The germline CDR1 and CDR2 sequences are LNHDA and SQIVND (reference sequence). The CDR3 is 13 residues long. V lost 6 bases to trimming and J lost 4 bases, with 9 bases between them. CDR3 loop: CASSGGINEKLFF. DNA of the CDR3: TGTGCCAGTAGCGGCGGCATTAATGAAAAACTGTTTTTT.

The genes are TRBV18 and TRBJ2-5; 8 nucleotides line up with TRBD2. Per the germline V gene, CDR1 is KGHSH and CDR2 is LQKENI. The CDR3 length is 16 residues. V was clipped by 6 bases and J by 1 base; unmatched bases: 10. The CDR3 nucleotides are TGTGCCAGCTCCCTCCTAATTACTAGCGGCCAAGAGACCCAGTACTTC. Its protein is CASSLLITSGQETQYF.

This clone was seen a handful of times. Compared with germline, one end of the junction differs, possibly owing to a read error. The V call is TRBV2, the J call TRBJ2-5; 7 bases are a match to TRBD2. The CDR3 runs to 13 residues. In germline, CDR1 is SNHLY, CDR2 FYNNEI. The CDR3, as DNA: TGTGCCAGCAGTGAAGGGATAGCGGGCCACCAGGACTTC. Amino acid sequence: CASSEGIAGHQDF. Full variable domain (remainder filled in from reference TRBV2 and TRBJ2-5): EPEVTQTPSHQVTQMGQEVILRCVPISNHLYFYWYRQILGQKVEFLVSFYNNEISEKSEIFDDQFSVERPDGSNFTLKIRSTKLEDSAMYFCASSEGIAGHQDFGPGTRLLVL.

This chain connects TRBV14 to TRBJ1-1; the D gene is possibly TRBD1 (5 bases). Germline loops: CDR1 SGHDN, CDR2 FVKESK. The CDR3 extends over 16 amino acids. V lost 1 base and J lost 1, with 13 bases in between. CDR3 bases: TGTGCCAGCAGCCAAGTCTTGCCGGGGGGGAACACTGAAGCTTTCTTT. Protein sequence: CASSQVLPGGNTEAFF.

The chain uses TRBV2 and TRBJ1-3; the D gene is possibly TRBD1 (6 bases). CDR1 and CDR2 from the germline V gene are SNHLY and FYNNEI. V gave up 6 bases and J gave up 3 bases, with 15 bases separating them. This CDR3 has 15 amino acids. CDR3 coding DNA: TGTGCCAGCAGAAGAGACAGGCAGGGTGGAAACACCATATATTTT. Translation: CASRRDRQGGNTIYF.

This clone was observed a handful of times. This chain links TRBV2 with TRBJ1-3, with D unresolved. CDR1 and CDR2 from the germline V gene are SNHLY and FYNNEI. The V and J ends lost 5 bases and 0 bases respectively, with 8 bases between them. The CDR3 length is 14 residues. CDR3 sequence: CASSNRFSGNTIYF. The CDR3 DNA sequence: TGTGCCAGCAGTAATAGATTCTCTGGAAACACCATATATTTT.

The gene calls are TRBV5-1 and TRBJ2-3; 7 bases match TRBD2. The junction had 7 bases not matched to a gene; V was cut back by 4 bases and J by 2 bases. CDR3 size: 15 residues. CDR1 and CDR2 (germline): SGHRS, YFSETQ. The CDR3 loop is CASSISGVNTDTQYF. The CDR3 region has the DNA TGCGCCAGCAGCATCAGCGGGGTTAACACAGATACGCAGTATTTT.

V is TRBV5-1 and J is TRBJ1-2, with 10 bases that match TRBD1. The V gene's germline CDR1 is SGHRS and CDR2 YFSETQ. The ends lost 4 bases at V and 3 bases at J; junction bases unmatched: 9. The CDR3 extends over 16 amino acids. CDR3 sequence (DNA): TGCGCCAGCAGCCCGAGTGGGGACAGGGGTTACTATGGCTACACCTTC. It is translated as CASSPSGDRGYYGYTF.

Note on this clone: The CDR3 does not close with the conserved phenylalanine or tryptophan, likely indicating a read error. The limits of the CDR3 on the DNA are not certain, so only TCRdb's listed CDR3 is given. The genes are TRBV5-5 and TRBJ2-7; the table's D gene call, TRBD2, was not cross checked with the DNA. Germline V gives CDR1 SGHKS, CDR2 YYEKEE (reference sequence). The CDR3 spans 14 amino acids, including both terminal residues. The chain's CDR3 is CASSAGHSYEQYFI.

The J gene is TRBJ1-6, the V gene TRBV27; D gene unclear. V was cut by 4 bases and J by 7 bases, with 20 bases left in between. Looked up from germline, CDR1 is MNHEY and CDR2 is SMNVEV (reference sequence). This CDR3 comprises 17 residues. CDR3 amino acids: CASSSGWRPVGNSPLHF. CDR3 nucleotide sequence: TGTGCCAGCAGTTCTGGGTGGAGGCCTGTTGGGAATTCACCCCTCCACTTT.

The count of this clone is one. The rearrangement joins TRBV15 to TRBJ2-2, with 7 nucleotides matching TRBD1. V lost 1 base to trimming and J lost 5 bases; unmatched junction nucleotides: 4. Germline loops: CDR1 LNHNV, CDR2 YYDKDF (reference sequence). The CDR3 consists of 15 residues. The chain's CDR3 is CATSRGGGRTGELFF. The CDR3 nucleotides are TGTGCCACCAGCAGAGGAGGGGGCAGGACCGGGGAGCTGTTTTTT.

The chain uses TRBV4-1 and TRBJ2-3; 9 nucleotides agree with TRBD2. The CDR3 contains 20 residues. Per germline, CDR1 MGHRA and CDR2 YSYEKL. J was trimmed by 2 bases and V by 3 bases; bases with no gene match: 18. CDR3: CASSQASGVGHRGITDTQYF. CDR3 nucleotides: TGCGCCAGCAGCCAGGCTAGCGGGGTCGGCCATCGGGGGATCACAGATACGCAGTATTTT.

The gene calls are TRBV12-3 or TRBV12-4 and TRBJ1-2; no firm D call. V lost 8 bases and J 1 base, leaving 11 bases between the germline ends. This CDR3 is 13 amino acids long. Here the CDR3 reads CASGLQINYGYTF. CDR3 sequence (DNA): TGTGCCAGCGGTCTACAGATTAACTATGGCTACACCTTC.